A single sample is the source of the 24 T cell receptor beta chains below, sequenced in a study of cytomegalovirus exposure and HLA in healthy donors. Primers included in the PCR were 60 Vbeta and 13 Jbeta primers. This table comes from immunoSEQ multiplex PCR, and its TCRdb copy is limited to in-frame clones, with some not included. The sample lists about 280,000 clones; 85% to 90% were seen once. The sample comprised PBMCs. The receptors come from a young woman in good health and CMV-seronegative.

The chain recombines TRBV5-6 with TRBJ1-1, with 7 bases that match TRBD1. Germline CDR1 is SGHDT and CDR2 is YYEEEE. Trimming took 2 bases from V and 7 from J; bases not matched to a gene: 11. The CDR3 is made up of 15 amino acids. The CDR3 DNA sequence: TGTGCCAGCAGCTTCGGACAGGTTTTTCACGGTGAAGCTTTCTTT. Its translation is CASSFGQVFHGEAFF.

This sequence joins TRBV30 and TRBJ1-6, with TRBD1 matching 10 bases. This CDR3 spans 15 amino acids. The V gene end was trimmed by 3 bases and the J gene end by 7 bases; junction bases not matched to a gene: 6. In germline, CDR1 is GTSNPN, CDR2 SVGIG (reference sequence). The CDR3 here is CAWSRTGGENSPLHF. The CDR3 region has the DNA TGTGCCTGGAGCAGGACAGGGGGAGAGAATTCACCCCTCCACTTT. Variable domain in full (rest from reference TRBV30 and TRBJ1-6): SQTIHQWPATLVQPVGSPLSLECTVEGTSNPNLYWYRQAAGRGLQLLFYSVGIGQISSEVPQNLSASRPQDRQFILSSKKLLLSDSGFYLCAWSRTGGENSPLHFGNGTRLTVT.

CDR3 bases: TGCGCCAGCAGCCAAATGGACAGGGCTGGAAACACCATATATTTT. It encodes CASSQMDRAGNTIYF. The rearrangement links TRBV4-1 to TRBJ1-3; TRBD1 agrees at 8 bases. CDR3 length equals 15 residues. Germline CDR1 and CDR2: MGHRA and YSYEKL. The V and J ends lost 2 bases and 2 bases, in that order; junction bases with no gene match: 2.

The chain uses TRBV7-9 and TRBJ1-4; 7 bases agree with TRBD1. CDR3 size: 15 residues. V shed 1 base and J 5 bases; nucleotides not matched to a gene: 4. CDR1 and CDR2 from the germline V gene are SEHNR and FQNEAQ (reference sequence). The CDR3 DNA sequence: TGTGCCAGCAGCTTAGGACAGGGAACGAATGAAAAACTGTTTTTT. Residues: CASSLGQGTNEKLFF.

The CDR3 sequence is CASSQEEETDTQYF. DNA for the CDR3: TGTGCCAGCAGCCAAGAGGAGGAGACAGATACGCAGTATTTT. The chain links TRBV4-2 to TRBJ2-3, with D maybe TRBD2 (5 bases). In germline, CDR1 is LGHNA, CDR2 YNFKEQ. The CDR3 consists of 14 residues. Trimming stripped 0 bases from V and 3 bases from J, with 7 bases between.

The chain combines TRBV9 with TRBJ1-4, with D maybe TRBD1 (6 bases). Per the germline V gene, CDR1 is SGDLS and CDR2 is YYNGEE. The CDR3 sequence is 15 residues long. Deletions cut 0 bases from V and 5 bases from J, with 11 bases between. DNA of the CDR3: TGTGCCAGCAGCGTAGCAGGGGTCCTAAATGAAAAACTGTTTTTT. Translation gives CASSVAGVLNEKLFF.

The gene calls are TRBV19 and TRBJ1-6; D is perhaps TRBD1 (6 bases). Germline lookup yields CDR1 LNHDA and CDR2 SQIVND (reference sequence). CDR3 length: 16 amino acids. Trimming removed 7 bases from V and 7 bases from J, with 20 bases in between. Written as DNA, the CDR3 is TGTGCCAGTACCGCGGGGGGGGGCGTGAAGAATTCACCCCTCCACTTT. Translation: CASTAGGGVKNSPLHF.

V usage is TRBV9 and J usage is TRBJ2-1; perhaps TRBD2 as D (6 bases). The germline gives CDR1 SGDLS, CDR2 YYNGEE. The V end was cut by 0 bases, the J end by 7 bases, with 11 bases between. This CDR3 spans 14 amino acids. CDR3 sequence (DNA): TGTGCCAGCAGCGTAGCGGGGGTCGGGAATGAGCAGTTCTTC. Residues: CASSVAGVGNEQFF.

The V gene is TRBV7-6, the J gene TRBJ1-4, with 7 bases that match TRBD1. The germline V gene has CDR1 SGHVS and CDR2 FNYEAQ. This CDR3 has 17 residues. Trimming cost V 5 bases and J 0 bases; bases outside gene matches: 9. CDR3 DNA: TGTGCCAGCAGCCTTGGACAGGACCCAGCAACTAATGAAAAACTGTTTTTT. Its protein is CASSLGQDPATNEKLFF.

The chain links TRBV29-1 to TRBJ2-7; TRBD2 matches 7 bases. This CDR3 region has 13 residues. Germline V lookup: CDR1 SQVTM, CDR2 ANQGSEA. With V trimmed by 6 bases and J by 5 bases, 10 bases remained unmatched. The CDR3 sequence: CSVGESAGDEQYF. The CDR3 DNA is TGCAGCGTCGGAGAGTCGGCGGGGGACGAGCAGTACTTC.

The chain is built from TRBV4-1 and TRBJ1-2; 7 nucleotides agree with TRBD1. CDR1 MGHRA and CDR2 YSYEKL come from the germline V gene. CDR3 length: 13 residues. The V gene end was trimmed by 0 bases and the J gene end by 8 bases; junction bases not matched to a gene: 3. DNA of the CDR3: TGCGCCAGCAGCCAAGAGGGGGACAGCGGCTACACCTTC. Translating gives CASSQEGDSGYTF.

The chain joins TRBV2 to TRBJ2-7; the match to TRBD1 covers 8 bases. V shed 4 bases and J 6 bases; nucleotides not matched to a gene: 8. CDR1 is SNHLY and CDR2 is FYNNEI in the germline V gene. This CDR3 contains 14 residues. As DNA, the CDR3 is TGTGCCAGCAGTGCGGAGACAGGGGCTGTCGAGCAGTACTTC. Translation gives CASSAETGAVEQYF.

This chain uses TRBV11-2 with TRBJ1-1, with D perhaps matching TRBD1 (5 bases). The length of the CDR3 is 14 residues. The germline V gene has CDR1 SGHAT and CDR2 FQNNGV. V was trimmed by 3 bases and J by 5 bases, leaving 13 bases between them. CDR3 in DNA: TGTGCCAGCAGCTTCCCTCGGGGGAAAACTGAAGCTTTCTTT. Translation: CASSFPRGKTEAFF.

The V gene is TRBV6-5, the J gene TRBJ2-2; no definite D call. The CDR3 totals 12 residues. V lost 6 bases and J lost 4, with 6 bases in between. Germline assignment: CDR1 MNHEY and CDR2 SVGAGI. The CDR3 DNA follows: TGTGCCAGCAGCCCAGTCACCGGGGAGCTGTTTTTT. Translation gives CASSPVTGELFF.

The CDR3 coding sequence is TGCGCCAGCAGCTTTGGCCAGGGCTCTCTCTCTGGGGCCAACGTCCTGACTTTC. Translating it yields CASSFGQGSLSGANVLTF. The rearrangement links TRBV5-1 to TRBJ2-6, with TRBD1 as a possible D gene (5 bases). Trimming took off 2 bases at V and 0 bases at J, with 15 bases between the two ends. The CDR3 is 18 amino acids. The germline CDR1 and CDR2 sequences are SGHRS and YFSETQ.

The V and J genes are TRBV29-1 and TRBJ2-7; 7 bases fit TRBD1. V lost 2 bases and J lost 3; bases outside the gene matches: 4. The V gene's germline CDR1 is SQVTM and CDR2 ANQGSEA. The CDR3 runs to 13 residues. CDR3 sequence: CSVESGGHYEQYF. In DNA, the CDR3 is TGCAGCGTTGAATCAGGGGGTCACTACGAGCAGTACTTC.

The V call is TRBV4-1, the J call TRBJ2-5; 16 bases line up with TRBD2. Trimming took 3 bases from V and 4 from J; bases not matched to a gene: 11. CDR1 and CDR2 from the germline V gene are MGHRA and YSYEKL. The CDR3 runs to 19 residues. The CDR3 region has the DNA TGCGCCAGCAGCCAGGGGACTAGCGGGGGGGCATGGGCGGTAGAGACCCAGTACTTC. The encoded protein is CASSQGTSGGAWAVETQYF.

The chain uses TRBV18 and TRBJ2-7; 7 bases line up with TRBD2. V dropped 3 bases and J dropped 2; count of bases not matched to a gene: 10. Germline V gene data show CDR1 as KGHSH and CDR2 as LQKENI. The CDR3 runs 16 residues. This CDR3 reads CASSPRVAGRAYEQYF. Here the CDR3 DNA reads TGTGCCAGCTCACCCAGGGTCGCGGGGAGGGCCTACGAGCAGTACTTC.

V and J are TRBV19 and TRBJ2-2, with D possibly being TRBD2 (5 bases). Trimming took 6 bases from V and 3 from J, leaving 11 bases between them. Germline V CDR1 and CDR2: LNHDA, SQIVND (reference sequence). This CDR3 is built from 14 residues. The CDR3 DNA follows: TGTGCCAGTAGGTCCACGGGGTACACCGGGGAGCTGTTTTTT. Translated, it gives CASRSTGYTGELFF.

This chain joins TRBV5-1 and TRBJ1-1; D ambiguous. The V gene's germline CDR1 is SGHRS and CDR2 YFSETQ. Trimming took 1 base from V and 0 from J, leaving 7 bases between them. This CDR3 region has 14 residues. The DNA of the CDR3 is TGCGCCAGCAGCTTGTCTGTTATGAACACTGAAGCTTTCTTT. Translation: CASSLSVMNTEAFF.

This chain joins TRBV27 and TRBJ1-5; TRBD1 matches 7 bases. CDR3 size: 16 residues. V gave up 3 bases and J gave up 4 bases; unmatched junction bases: 9. CDR1 and CDR2 (germline): MNHEY, SMNVEV (reference sequence). CDR3 bases: TGTGCCAGCAGTTTGACAGGGAGAATAAGAAATCAGCCCCAGCATTTT. This sequence encodes CASSLTGRIRNQPQHF.

The gene calls are TRBV11-2 and TRBJ2-1; tentatively, D is TRBD2 (5 bases). The CDR3 sequence is 13 residues long. Germline lookup yields CDR1 SGHAT and CDR2 FQNNGV. Trimming took 0 bases from V and 8 from J, leaving 8 bases between them. The CDR3 sequence: CASSLETKHEQFF. In DNA, the CDR3 is TGTGCCAGCAGCTTAGAGACTAAGCATGAGCAGTTCTTC.

The chain uses TRBV11-2 and TRBJ1-5; D remains ambiguous. The CDR3 is 15 amino acids. Germline assignment: CDR1 SGHAT and CDR2 FQNNGV. The V and J ends lost 5 bases and 2 bases respectively, with 13 bases between them. In DNA form, the CDR3 reads TGTGCCAGCAGCCCGGCGGGGAGGGGCAATCAGCCCCAGCATTTT. This encodes CASSPAGRGNQPQHF.

The chain combines TRBV7-2 with TRBJ2-7, with 10 bases identical to TRBD2. This CDR3 comprises 13 residues. Germline loops: CDR1 SGHTA, CDR2 FQGNSA. After removal of 5 bases from V and 7 bases from J, the junction contained 5 bases not matched to a gene. The chain's CDR3 is CASSMGLAREQYF. For the CDR3, the DNA is TGTGCCAGCAGCATGGGACTAGCGAGGGAGCAGTACTTC.